Presented here are 20 T cell receptor beta chains from one specimen sequenced in a study of OX40 agonist ivuxolimab in advanced cancers. Generated by immunoSEQ multiplex PCR, the TCRdb table keeps only in-frame clones and is missing some. The repertoire includes 90,000 to 100,000 clones, about 85% of them detected once, and 3.5% to 4.5% sits in the top ten. The source material was CD4+ or CD8+ T cells sorted from blood, sampled in a trial of the OX40 agonist ivuxolimab. The receptors come from an adult with an advanced solid tumor such as melanoma, head and neck, liver or kidney cancer.

The chain links TRBV27 to TRBJ2-1, with TRBD2 matching 12 bases. CDR1 is MNHEY and CDR2 is SMNVEV in the germline V gene (reference sequence). The CDR3 loop spans 16 amino acids. V shed 2 bases and J 8 bases; nucleotides not matched to a gene: 7. CDR3 in amino acids: CASSLTLAGGPDEQFF. The CDR3 DNA reads TGTGCCAGCAGTTTAACCCTAGCGGGAGGGCCGGATGAGCAGTTCTTC.

This chain connects TRBV9 to TRBJ2-1, with D possibly being TRBD1 (7 bases). Germline V gene sequence: CDR1 SGDLS, CDR2 YYNGEE. V was trimmed by 0 bases and J by 6 bases, leaving 16 bases between them. The CDR3 covers 16 residues. The CDR3 DNA reads TGTGCCAGCAGCGTAGAGGGGGCGGGGTCAATCAATGAGCAGTTCTTC. Its translation is CASSVEGAGSINEQFF.

This clone appeared a single time. The chain has TRBV5-4 and TRBJ2-5; 8 nucleotides align to TRBD1. Near its end, the DNA agrees better with TRBJ2-7, so the J call may be wrong. The CDR3 extends over 13 amino acids. Germline V gene data show CDR1 as SGHNT and CDR2 as YYREEE (reference sequence). The CDR3 DNA reads as TGTGCCAGCAGCACAGGACAGGGTCTCGAGCAGTACTTC. Residues: CASSTGQGLEQYF.

The rearrangement links TRBV11-3 to TRBJ2-5, with 11 bases matching TRBD1. Losses at the gene ends were 5 bases for V and 5 bases for J; bases not matched to a gene: 13. Looked up from germline, CDR1 is SGHNT and CDR2 is YENEEA. CDR3 length equals 17 residues. For the CDR3, the DNA is TGTGCCAGCAGCCGAAGGACAGGGGGCAGGGAAGTGGAGACCCAGTACTTC. Protein: CASSRRTGGREVETQYF.

This chain links TRBV11-2 with TRBJ2-7; possible D gene TRBD2, 6 bases. The germline V gene encodes CDR1 SGHAT and CDR2 FQNNGV. The germline V and J ends were trimmed by 4 bases and 1 base, with 14 bases remaining between them. The CDR3 extends over 15 amino acids. The CDR3 DNA follows: TGTGCCAGCAGCTCGGACCGGGAGTATTCCTACGAGCAGTACTTC. Translated, it gives CASSSDREYSYEQYF.

The V gene is TRBV11-2, the J gene TRBJ2-1; D might be TRBD1 or TRBD2, each matching 5 bases. The CDR3 is 12 residues long. Germline loops: CDR1 SGHAT, CDR2 FQNNGV. V was shortened by 2 bases and J by 10 bases, with 9 bases between the two germline ends. CDR3: CASSLIWGEQFF. The CDR3 nucleotides read TGTGCCAGCAGCTTAATCTGGGGGGAGCAGTTCTTC.

The CDR3 region has the DNA TGTGCCAGCAGCTTATCCCGTGAGCAGTTCTTC. This gives the protein CASSLSREQFF. The chain uses TRBV7-9 and TRBJ2-1; D is unresolved. V lost 2 bases and J lost 9, with 5 bases in between. CDR3 length: 11 residues. The germline V gene encodes CDR1 SEHNR and CDR2 FQNEAQ (reference sequence).

This rearrangement joins TRBV6-6 to TRBJ2-3, with 10 bases lining up with TRBD2. Germline V lookup: CDR1 MNHNY, CDR2 SVGAGI (reference sequence). This CDR3 is 14 amino acids long. After removal of 7 bases from V and 4 bases from J, the junction contained 5 bases not matched to a gene. Here the CDR3 reads CASTGTSAPDTQYF. The CDR3 DNA reads as TGTGCCAGCACCGGGACTAGCGCTCCAGATACGCAGTATTTT.

V and J are TRBV6-5 and TRBJ1-5; no firm D call. CDR3 length: 13 amino acids. CDR1 and CDR2 from the germline V gene are MNHEY and SVGAGI. Trimming pared 1 base from V and 10 bases from J, leaving 11 bases between. The CDR3 protein is CASSYFQGEPQHF. DNA of the CDR3: TGTGCCAGCAGTTACTTCCAAGGCGAACCCCAGCATTTT.

This clone occurred a few times. V gene TRBV10-3 combines with J gene TRBJ2-5; 10 bases line up with TRBD1. V shed 6 bases and J 5 bases; nucleotides not matched to a gene: 9. The CDR3 is 15 residues long. Germline assignment: CDR1 ENHRY and CDR2 SYGVKD. Here the CDR3 reads CAISPGQGDSETQYF. In DNA, the CDR3 is TGTGCCATCAGCCCAGGACAGGGGGATTCGGAGACCCAGTACTTC.

This clone was seen once. The chain carries TRBV4-1 and TRBJ2-1; D perhaps matches TRBD1 (5 bases). The germline gives CDR1 MGHRA, CDR2 YSYEKL. Trimming pared 4 bases from V and 10 bases from J, leaving 17 bases between. This CDR3 spans 14 amino acids. CDR3 DNA: TGCGCCAGCAGCCGCCAGGGTCCTGCAGAGGAGCAGTTCTTC. This sequence encodes CASSRQGPAEEQFF.

This chain uses TRBV4-1 with TRBJ1-5; tentatively, D is TRBD1 (5 bases). Germline values: CDR1 MGHRA, CDR2 YSYEKL. Trimming took off 0 bases at V and 6 bases at J, with 9 bases between the two ends. CDR3 size: 14 residues. The chain's CDR3 is CASSQEGQGQPQHF. CDR3 nucleotides: TGCGCCAGCAGCCAAGAGGGGCAGGGTCAGCCCCAGCATTTT.

CDR3 amino acids: CASSLNTGAFYEQYF. The CDR3 coding sequence is TGTGCCAGCAGCTTAAATACAGGGGCCTTCTACGAGCAGTACTTC. This chain connects TRBV7-6 to TRBJ2-7; 7 nucleotides match TRBD1. Germline loops: CDR1 SGHVS, CDR2 FNYEAQ. This CDR3 is built from 15 residues. With V trimmed by 2 bases and J by 3 bases, 7 bases remained unmatched.

This clone has only one observation. This chain links TRBV6-6 with TRBJ1-5, with D possibly being TRBD1 (5 bases). Trimming shortened V by 6 bases and J by 11 bases, and 20 bases separated the two germline ends. Per the germline V gene, CDR1 is MNHNY and CDR2 is SVGAGI (reference sequence). There are 14 residues in the CDR3. The CDR3 DNA follows: TGTGCCAGCAGGGGGGAAGGTCTGAGGAGGACCCAGCATTTT. Translated: CASRGEGLRRTQHF.

The rearrangement uses TRBV27 and TRBJ2-7; D may be TRBD2 (6 bases). CDR1 is MNHEY and CDR2 is SMNVEV in the germline V gene (reference sequence). V was pared by 6 bases and J by 6 bases, with 18 bases between. This CDR3 spans 14 amino acids. CDR3: CASRDPGAFSEQYF. CDR3 sequence (DNA): TGTGCCAGCAGGGATCCGGGAGCCTTCTCCGAGCAGTACTTC.

The DNA of the CDR3 is TGTGCCAGCAGCTTTCGACTAGACAATGAGCAGTTCTTC. This gives the protein CASSFRLDNEQFF. V gene TRBV5-4 combines with J gene TRBJ2-1; weak D call: TRBD2 (6 bases). Per the germline V gene, CDR1 is SGHNT and CDR2 is YYREEE (reference sequence). This CDR3 has 13 amino acids. The V end was cut by 2 bases, the J end by 5 bases, with 8 bases between.

The rearrangement joins TRBV2 to TRBJ1-2; 9 nucleotides line up with TRBD1. Trimming took 5 bases from V and 7 from J; bases not matched to a gene: 8. The CDR3 covers 14 residues. The germline CDR1 and CDR2 sequences are SNHLY and FYNNEI. CDR3 bases: TGTGCCAGCAGTTTACGGGACAGGGACGCTGGCTACACCTTC. The encoded protein is CASSLRDRDAGYTF. Together with reference TRBV2 and TRBJ1-2, the CDR3 gives the full variable domain: EPEVTQTPSHQVTQMGQEVILRCVPISNHLYFYWYRQILGQKVEFLVSFYNNEISEKSEIFDDQFSVERPDGSNFTLKIRSTKLEDSAMYFCASSLRDRDAGYTFGSGTRLTVV.

The chain combines TRBV11-2 with TRBJ2-5; TRBD2 might be the D (5 bases). Germline V gene data show CDR1 as SGHAT and CDR2 as FQNNGV. The CDR3 runs to 15 residues. The ends were cut back, 2 bases at V and 5 bases at J, with 15 bases in the middle. The CDR3 loop is CASSLSPGVHETQYF. The CDR3 DNA reads as TGTGCCAGCAGCTTAAGCCCCGGGGTTCATGAGACCCAGTACTTC.

The J gene is TRBJ2-3, the V gene TRBV19; 8 bases line up with TRBD2. Trimming cost V 3 bases and J 4 bases; bases outside gene matches: 6. This CDR3 has 15 residues. Germline V gene data show CDR1 as LNHDA and CDR2 as SQIVND (reference sequence). The CDR3 DNA sequence: TGTGCCAGTAGTATTGAAGCGGGAGTGGCAGATACGCAGTATTTT. This codes for CASSIEAGVADTQYF.

V and J are TRBV27 and TRBJ2-7; a possible D gene is TRBD2 (6 bases). V dropped 6 bases and J dropped 1 base, with 13 bases sitting between them. CDR1 and CDR2 (germline): MNHEY, SMNVEV (reference sequence). The CDR3 loop spans 14 amino acids. The CDR3 loop reads CASRRGHSSYEQYF. The DNA of the CDR3 is TGTGCCAGCAGGCGGGGCCATTCATCCTACGAGCAGTACTTC.